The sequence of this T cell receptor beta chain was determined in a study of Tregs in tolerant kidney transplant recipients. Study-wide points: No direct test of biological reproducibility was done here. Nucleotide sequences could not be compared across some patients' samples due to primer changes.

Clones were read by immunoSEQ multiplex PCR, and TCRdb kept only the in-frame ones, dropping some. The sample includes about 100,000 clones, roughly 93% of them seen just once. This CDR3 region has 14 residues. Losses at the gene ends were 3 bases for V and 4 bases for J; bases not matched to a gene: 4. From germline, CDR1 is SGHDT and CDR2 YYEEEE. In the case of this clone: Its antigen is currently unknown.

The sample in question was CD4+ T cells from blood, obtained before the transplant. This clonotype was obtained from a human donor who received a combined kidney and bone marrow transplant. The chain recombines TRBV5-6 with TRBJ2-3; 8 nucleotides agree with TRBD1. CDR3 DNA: TGTGCCAGCAGCTGGCAGGGGGCTGCAGATACGCAGTATTTT. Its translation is CASSWQGAADTQYF.